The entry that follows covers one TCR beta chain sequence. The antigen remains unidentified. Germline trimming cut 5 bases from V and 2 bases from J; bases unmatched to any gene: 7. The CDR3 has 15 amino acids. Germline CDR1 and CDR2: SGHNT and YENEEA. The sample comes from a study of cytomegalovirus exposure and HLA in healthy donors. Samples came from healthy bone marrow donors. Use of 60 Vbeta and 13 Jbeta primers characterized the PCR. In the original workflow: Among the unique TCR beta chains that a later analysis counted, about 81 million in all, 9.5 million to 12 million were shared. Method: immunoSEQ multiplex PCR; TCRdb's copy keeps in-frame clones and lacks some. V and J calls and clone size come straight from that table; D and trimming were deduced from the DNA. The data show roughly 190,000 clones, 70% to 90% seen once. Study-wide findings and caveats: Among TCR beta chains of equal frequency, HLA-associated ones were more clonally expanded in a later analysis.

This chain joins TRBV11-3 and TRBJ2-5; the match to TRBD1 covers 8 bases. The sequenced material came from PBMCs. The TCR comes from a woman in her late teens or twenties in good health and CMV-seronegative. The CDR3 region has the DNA TGTGCCAGCAGCCCGCGGGACAGGAGTCAAGAGACCCAGTACTTC. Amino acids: CASSPRDRSQETQYF. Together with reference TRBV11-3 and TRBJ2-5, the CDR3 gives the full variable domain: EAGVVQSPRYKIIEKKQPVAFWCNPISGHNTLYWYLQNLGQGPELLIRYENEEAVDDSQLPKDRFSAERLKGVDSTLKIQPAELGDSAVYLCASSPRDRSQETQYFGPGTRLLVL.